These 15 T cell receptor beta chains share one sample of origin, sequenced in a study of blood T cell repertoires in COVID-19. Assay used: immunoSEQ multiplex PCR; TCRdb lists only in-frame clones, some missing. Here the sample spans about 130,000 clones, 84% being singletons. Sequenced sample: peripheral blood. The receptors stem from a woman in her twenties or thirties who had recovered from COVID-19.

This chain joins TRBV5-6 and TRBJ2-1; 11 bases match TRBD2. This CDR3 region has 16 residues. Germline V lookup: CDR1 SGHDT, CDR2 YYEEEE. V lost 2 bases and J lost 8; bases outside the gene matches: 9. For the CDR3, the DNA is TGTGCCAGCAGCTTTTTAGCGGGGGGGAAGCTCGATGAGCAGTTCTTC. Its translation: CASSFLAGGKLDEQFF.

The chain combines TRBV5-1 with TRBJ1-4, with D perhaps matching TRBD1 (6 bases). CDR1 is SGHRS, CDR2 YFSETQ, per germline. Trimming cost V 0 bases and J 8 bases, with 14 bases left between them. The CDR3 consists of 15 residues. The CDR3 sequence is CASSLAQGLNEKLFF. CDR3 in DNA: TGCGCCAGCAGCTTGGCCCAGGGGCTAAACGAAAAACTGTTTTTT.

This clone was found many times. The rearrangement joins TRBV19 to TRBJ2-7; maybe TRBD2 (6 bases). This CDR3 region has 15 residues. With 5 bases removed from V and 2 bases from J, the gap between germline ends came to 16 bases. Germline loops: CDR1 LNHDA, CDR2 SQIVND (reference sequence). The DNA for the CDR3 is TGTGCCAGTAGTCCGTCCGGCGCGGGGACCTACGAGCAGTACTTC. It codes for CASSPSGAGTYEQYF.

The V gene is TRBV7-8, the J gene TRBJ1-2; 7 nucleotides match TRBD1. The CDR3 length is 15 residues. Trimming at V came to 2 bases and at J to 1 base, leaving 4 bases not matched to a gene. Germline V gives CDR1 SGHVS, CDR2 FQNEAQ. The CDR3 DNA follows: TGTGCCAGCAGCTTATCGACAGGGCATAACTATGGCTACACCTTC. This encodes CASSLSTGHNYGYTF.

The chain employs TRBV12-3 or TRBV12-4 and TRBJ1-3; unclear D gene. Between the trimmed V and J ends, which lost 3 bases and 5 bases, there was a span of 5 bases. The CDR3 runs 12 residues. The CDR3 DNA follows: TGTGCCAGCAGTTTTCCAAGAAACACCATATATTTT. Protein product: CASSFPRNTIYF.

The table lists this clone with a few counts. The genes are TRBV2 and TRBJ2-1, with 7 bases lining up with TRBD2. The V gene's germline CDR1 is SNHLY and CDR2 FYNNEI. The CDR3 is 14 residues long. Trimming took 5 bases from V and 3 from J; bases not matched to a gene: 4. CDR3 loop: CASSPAGSYNEQFF. CDR3 nucleotide sequence: TGTGCCAGCAGTCCAGCGGGGAGCTACAATGAGCAGTTCTTC.

This chain links TRBV11-2 with TRBJ2-7; 7 nucleotides agree with TRBD2. CDR3 size: 13 residues. Germline trimming cut 5 bases from V and 5 bases from J; bases unmatched to any gene: 6. Germline loops: CDR1 SGHAT, CDR2 FQNNGV. CDR3 bases: TGTGCCAGCAGCCTCACTAGCGACAACGAGCAGTACTTC. Residues: CASSLTSDNEQYF.

This CDR3 is CASMPGTGRYNEQFF. For the CDR3, the DNA is TGTGCCAGCATGCCGGGGACAGGGCGCTACAATGAGCAGTTCTTC. The chain recombines TRBV2 with TRBJ2-1; 9 nucleotides line up with TRBD1. V was pared by 7 bases and J by 3 bases, with 7 bases of the junction left unmatched. CDR1 and CDR2 (germline): SNHLY, FYNNEI. The CDR3 contains 15 residues. The full variable domain, rest sourced from reference TRBV2 and TRBJ2-1, is EPEVTQTPSHQVTQMGQEVILRCVPISNHLYFYWYRQILGQKVEFLVSFYNNEISEKSEIFDDQFSVERPDGSNFTLKIRSTKLEDSAMYFCASMPGTGRYNEQFFGPGTRLTVL.

This rearrangement joins TRBV6-6 to TRBJ2-7, with D unresolved. This CDR3 region has 15 residues. From germline, CDR1 is MNHNY and CDR2 SVGAGI (reference sequence). Trimming left V 0 bases short and J 6 bases short, with 15 bases between. The CDR3 sequence is CASSYSSSARPEQYF. CDR3 nucleotide sequence: TGTGCCAGCAGTTACTCTTCGTCTGCTAGGCCCGAGCAGTACTTC.

The rearrangement uses TRBV11-3 and TRBJ2-1; 10 bases line up with TRBD2. J gave up 4 bases and V 3 bases, and 3 bases lay outside the gene matches. The CDR3 length is 15 residues. Germline V gene lookup returns CDR1 SGHNT and CDR2 YENEEA. The CDR3 is CASSFGLAEYNEQFF. Here the CDR3 DNA reads TGTGCCAGCAGCTTTGGACTAGCGGAATACAATGAGCAGTTCTTC.

The chain joins TRBV5-1 to TRBJ1-1; D unclear. The V end lost 0 bases, the J end lost 2 bases, and 11 bases lay between the germline ends. This CDR3 contains 15 residues. CDR1 and CDR2 from the germline V gene are SGHRS and YFSETQ. The CDR3 is CASSLVGRPNTEAFF. CDR3 nucleotide sequence: TGCGCCAGCAGCTTGGTGGGCAGACCCAACACTGAAGCTTTCTTT.

This clone was observed once. The CDR3 region is CASSLTDRSGNTIYF. DNA of the CDR3: TGTGCCAGCAGCTTGACTGACAGGTCTGGAAACACCATATATTTT. The V call is TRBV7-8, the J call TRBJ1-3; D perhaps matches TRBD1 (6 bases). CDR1 and CDR2 (germline): SGHVS, FQNEAQ. The germline V and J ends were trimmed by 3 bases and 1 base, with 10 bases remaining between them. The CDR3 consists of 15 residues.

Turning to this clone: Other DNA sequences of this sample code for an identical CDR3. The chain links TRBV5-4 to TRBJ2-7, with 12 bases matching TRBD2. Germline CDR1 SGHNT, CDR2 YYREEE (reference sequence). Losses at the gene ends were 2 bases for V and 2 bases for J; bases not matched to a gene: 2. This CDR3 is built from 15 residues. CDR3 loop: CASSLGLAGTYEQYF. The CDR3 DNA is TGTGCCAGCAGCTTAGGACTAGCGGGAACCTACGAGCAGTACTTC.

This clone was seen a few times. The chain carries TRBV7-6 and TRBJ1-1, with 10 nucleotides matching TRBD1. The CDR3 contains 14 residues. Germline assignment: CDR1 SGHVS and CDR2 FNYEAQ. V lost 5 bases and J lost 9; bases outside the gene matches: 9. CDR3 residues: CASSTRDRGGKAFF. CDR3 DNA: TGTGCCAGCAGCACCCGGGACAGGGGAGGGAAAGCTTTCTTT.

This clone was counted only a few times. The gene calls are TRBV19 and TRBJ1-6; 9 bases line up with TRBD1. The ends lost 5 bases at V and 8 bases at J; junction bases unmatched: 4. Germline values: CDR1 LNHDA, CDR2 SQIVND (reference sequence). The CDR3 has 14 amino acids. CDR3 DNA sequence: TGTGCCAGTAGTCCCGGGACAGGGTATTCACCCCTCCACTTT. Its protein product is CASSPGTGYSPLHF.